The present TCR beta chain was sequenced within a study of cytomegalovirus exposure and HLA in healthy donors (dated by TCRdb to the late 2010s). The study in broad terms: An earlier analysis of several hundred of the donors reported roughly 300 Gb of sequence data and 117 million unique TCR beta sequences from 190 million or so T cells. To study patterns of TCR occurrence, a later analysis re-analyzed previously published TCR beta repertoires from 650 to 750 donors and added high-resolution HLA genotyping. In a later genetic analysis, genome-wide SNP genotypes for about 65% of the 666 donors were used, and that subset was treated as a discovery cohort. Alongside the repertoire data, information on donor age, sex, ethnicity and CMV serostatus was compiled. Using immunosequencing, the study profiled T cell repertoires from about 610 subjects and related those repertoires to cytomegalovirus serostatus. Typing coverage varied by locus: about 629-630 donors for A, B, C, DRB1 and DQB1; roughly 560 for DQA1; approximately 610 for DPA1; 400 to 480 for DPB1. High-throughput TCR immunosequencing, statistical association of individual TCRs with disease status, and machine learning were combined to predict cytomegalovirus infection status. Because of strong linkage in the cohort, roughly five DR-DQ haplotypes were treated as single units for association and clustering. A separate validation cohort of about 110 different subjects was used in addition to the roughly 700-subject first cohort. The aim of the study was to test whether cataloging public T cell receptors could identify signatures of past pathogen exposure. Among about 400 genotyped donors of the cohort, an average of approximately 200,000 unique TCR beta nucleotide sequences was sequenced per donor, of which approximately 18% were non-productive. An earlier analysis of some 600 of the donors applied high-throughput TCR beta sequencing to assess whether each TCR beta V gene segment acted as functional or pseudogenic. In the later analysis, no new phenotypic data were used to find candidate immune exposures; instead, reliance was placed on TCR beta sequences and their occurrence across donors. Both class I and class II loci were covered by HLA typing, at four-digit resolution. Of the roughly 410 genotyped donors, less than 90% were placed in the genetic ancestry cluster associated with self-reported Caucasian donors. An early release covering some 640 HLA-typed donors comprised about 300 gigabases of sequencing data and 85 million or so unique TCR sequences. Every repertoire in the discovery cohort had been generated on one and the same sequencing platform. What the study reported, not specific to this receptor: Most TCR sequences were observed very rarely across donors, whereas some public TCRs were present in many individuals. According to a later analysis, most CMV-associated TCR beta chains appeared to be HLA-restricted, and the HLA associations seemed to be driven largely by CMV exposure. The earlier analysis of around 600 of the donors excluded seventeen rarely observed V segments, including chromosome 9 orphons, because counts were too low. A group of highly shared sequence variants was considered likely to be a technical artifact of the sequencing pipeline. Linkage disequilibrium might explain the correlated functional status among segregating V segments, but an unknown experimental factor could not be ruled out. Roughly uniform sequencing depth across donors was assumed in presence/absence analyses, although this assumption may not hold. Compared with the roughly 710-donor mean, donors in an Asian-associated ancestry cluster had fewer N-insertions in productive TCRs, according to a later genetic analysis. According to a later analysis, parvovirus B19, influenza, CMV and Epstein-Barr virus appeared linked to several top co-occurrence clusters. A further reported finding was that TCR beta sequences accurately predicted the HLA-A and HLA-B alleles for most subjects in the first cohort. For the cohort, immune exposure information was limited to CMV serostatus. HLA typing was unavailable for some donors at each locus, so association tests used only the typed subset. In a later genetic analysis, a missense DCLRE1C variant was associated with V-gene and J-gene trimming of TCR beta chains, and the association was replicated in an independent cohort. The authors suggested that the approach could potentially be generalized to other disease states and immunological phenotypes. Compared with equally common non-associated chains, HLA-associated TCR beta chains in a later analysis were more clonally expanded and had lower generation probabilities. This cohort had only TCR beta chains sequenced, and the lack of alpha or paired-chain data limited which features could be detected. In a later analysis, around 15,000 TCR beta sequences were associated with specific HLA alleles at a false discovery rate of 0.05. In the study, about 150 TCR beta chains were listed as associated with cytomegalovirus. In vitro tests confirmed that a few of the cytomegalovirus-associated TCR beta chains recognize cytomegalovirus antigens. An earlier analysis of 450 to 750 of the donors showed that most TCR beta V segments appeared in productive rearrangements either about 87% or about 30% of the time, which broadly matched IMGT annotations. Cytomegalovirus status was reported to be diagnosed by the classifier with high specificity and sensitivity in both the original and validation cohorts. In a later analysis, TCR association rates were found to vary across HLA loci, with the most associated TCRs seen for DRB1 alleles and the fewest for HLA-C alleles. Some IMGT-functional V segments, including TRBV6-2 and TRBV6-3, could not be told apart with the 87-base-pair reads, so those segments were excluded. When HLA alleles, especially DR and DQ, strongly co-occurred, TCR associations were difficult to assign to individual alleles.

The table lists this clone with a count of one. Its antigen remains undetermined. The record has no base qualities; no much larger clone is one base away. The library was built by means of the immunoSEQ multiplex PCR assay. A mixture of 60 forward primers for TCR Vbeta segments and 13 reverse primers for TCR Jbeta segments was used in the multiplex PCR. The CDR3 region of rearranged TCR beta genes was amplified from genomic DNA with a multiplex PCR assay. The Illumina HiSeq System was used to sequence the amplified TCR beta libraries as 87-base-pair reads. The authors processed their data as follows. Across the 670 or so repertoires, a later analysis counted tens of millions of unique TCR beta chains, 9 million to 14 million of which were shared by at least two donors. A nearest-neighbor algorithm error-corrected the raw reads and collapsed the reads into unique sequences, merging closely related sequences to remove PCR and sequencing errors. CDR3 sequences were aligned to IMGT reference sequences to assign V, D and J gene segments. For a sequence to be retained, a match of at least six nucleotides to both a V gene segment and a J gene segment was required. Rearrangements were called productive when the CDR3 lacked stop codons and stayed in frame with V and J; all others were non-productive. CDR3 was defined by IMGT convention, running from the second conserved V-encoded cysteine to the conserved J-encoded phenylalanine. Sequences without an unambiguous match to a single V gene segment were excluded from the earlier analysis of approximately 600 of the donors. An earlier analysis of a few hundred of the donors classified V segments as functional when productive rearrangements were above 56.7% and as segregating when the standard deviation between donors was above 5%. A statistical classification framework was built to diagnose cytomegalovirus status from the catalog of TCR beta chain sequences. In a later analysis, V and J genes were assigned by comparing TCR nucleotide sequences against IMGT/GENE-DB human TR gene sequences. The TCRdist pipeline was used in a later analysis to assign CDR3 sequences and most-parsimonious VDJ recombination scenarios. In a later analysis, each TCR beta chain was defined by its CDR3 amino acid sequence together with its V-gene family, and reads lacking a unique V-gene family were excluded. As a way to deal with suspected cross-contamination and a sequencing artifact, a later analysis dropped roughly 620 nucleotide sequences that were highly shared and had low generation probability. For each public chain, a later analysis derived a clonal expansion index from normalized ranks of inferred template counts within each repertoire. Generation probabilities in a later analysis came from a VDJ recombination model fitted to out-of-frame rearrangements, and those results were checked against IGoR. A later analysis scored TCR-TCR, TCR-HLA and TCR-CMV co-occurrence with hypergeometric tests, applying a repertoire-size bias correction to TCR pairs. To estimate false discovery rates, a later analysis permuted the HLA or CMV assignments 20 times. A later analysis grouped co-occurring TCRs with DBSCAN, adding TCRdist sequence similarity when clustering within HLA-allele-positive subsets. For co-occurrence clustering, repertoires with fewer than 30,000 or more than 120,000 public chains were excluded, along with five repertoires with anomalous nucleotide sharing. Imported from immuneACCESS, the table was reduced by TCRdb to in-frame sequences with V and J called. These copies leave out some clones; in studies compared against another copy, an unresolved V gene accounts for under half, and the cause of the remainder is not known. V, J and clone size are those of that table, while D and trimming were read from the DNA. The sample includes around 140,000 clones, with around 78% observed a single time. Of the sample, around 1.5% is held by the ten largest clones.

The cohort comprised 670 or so healthy bone marrow donors. Cohort members were all nominally healthy when sampled, although unrecorded immune exposures were likely present. The donor was CMV seronegative and belonged to the group of over 300 seronegative cohort members. Each donor provided a peripheral blood sample, and peripheral blood mononuclear cells were used for TCR beta sequencing. Genomic DNA was extracted from the blood cell samples with the Qiagen DNeasy Blood Extraction Kit. Including cysteine and phenylalanine, the CDR3 has 16 amino acids. Only the CDR3 region is kept as DNA, spanning 48 bases read in frame from base 1. According to the germline V gene, CDR1 reads MNHNS and CDR2 reads SASEGT. Germline trimming amounts to 4 bases on V and 3 bases on J, with 11 as the count of junction bases outside the gene matches.

Rearrangement joined TRBV6-1 to TRBJ2-7; 8 of the junction bases match TRBD2. Sequencing was done on a sample of PBMCs. The receptor's source is a woman younger than 35 in good health and CMV-seronegative. The CDR3 reads as follows: CASSATFSGEGYEQYF. The bases are TGTGCCAGCAGTGCCACGTTTAGCGGGGAAGGCTACGAGCAGTACTTC.